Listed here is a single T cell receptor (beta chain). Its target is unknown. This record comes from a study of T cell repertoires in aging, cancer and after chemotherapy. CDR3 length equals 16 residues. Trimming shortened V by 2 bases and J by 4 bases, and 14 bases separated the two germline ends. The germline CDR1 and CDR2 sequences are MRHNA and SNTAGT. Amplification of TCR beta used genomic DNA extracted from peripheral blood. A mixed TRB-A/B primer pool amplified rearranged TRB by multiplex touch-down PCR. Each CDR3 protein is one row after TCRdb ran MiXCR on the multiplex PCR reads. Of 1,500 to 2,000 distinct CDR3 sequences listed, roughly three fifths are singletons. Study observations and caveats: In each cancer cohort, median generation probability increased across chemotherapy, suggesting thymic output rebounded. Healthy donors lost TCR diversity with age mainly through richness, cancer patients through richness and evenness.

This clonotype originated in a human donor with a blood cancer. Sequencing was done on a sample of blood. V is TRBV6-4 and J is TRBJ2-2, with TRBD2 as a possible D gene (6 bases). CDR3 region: CASSDEAEEGTGELFF. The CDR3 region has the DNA TGTGCCAGCAGTGACGAAGCCGAGGAGGGCACCGGGGAGCTGTTTTTT.